These 32 T cell receptor beta chains came from one sample sequenced in a study of radiotherapy plus CTLA-4 blockade in lung cancer. Method: immunoSEQ multiplex PCR; TCRdb's copy keeps in-frame clones and lacks some. The sample lists more than 95,000 clones; 65% to 75% were seen once. The sequencing here drew on peripheral blood, taken from a patient treated with radiotherapy plus ipilimumab. These receptors were collected from a human donor with non-small cell lung cancer who had a partial response to radiotherapy plus ipilimumab. Some clones in this sample may be carry-over from other donors' samples.

The CDR3 nucleotides read TGTGCCAGCAGTTATAGGGCAGGGGGCACAGATACGCAGTATTTT. Amino acid sequence: CASSYRAGGTDTQYF. This chain connects TRBV6-5 to TRBJ2-3; D may be TRBD1 (6 bases). The germline V gene encodes CDR1 MNHEY and CDR2 SVGAGI. CDR3 length: 15 amino acids. Trimming left V 3 bases short and J 1 base short, with 11 bases between.

The rearrangement joins TRBV5-8 to TRBJ1-5; TRBD1 agrees at 8 bases. Germline values: CDR1 SGHTS, CDR2 YDEGEE. V lost 0 bases and J lost 1; bases outside the gene matches: 9. This CDR3 is built from 18 residues. Here the CDR3 DNA reads TGTGCCAGCAGCTTGGCTTCAGGGGGCCGGCGGAGCAATCAGCCCCAGCATTTT. It yields the protein CASSLASGGRRSNQPQHF.

This chain links TRBV11-2 with TRBJ2-3; D gene unclear. The CDR3 contains 14 residues. CDR1 is SGHAT, CDR2 FQNNGV, per germline. Trimming shortened V by 3 bases and J by 2 bases, and 9 bases separated the two germline ends. This CDR3 is CASSFFFPTDTQYF. The CDR3 coding sequence is TGTGCCAGCAGCTTTTTCTTCCCCACAGATACGCAGTATTTT.

The CDR3 protein is CASSLGVTGDSNQPQHF. The DNA for the CDR3 is TGTGCCAGCAGCTTGGGGGTGACAGGGGATAGCAATCAGCCCCAGCATTTT. The chain couples TRBV5-6 to TRBJ1-5, with 8 positions matching TRBD1. The CDR3 is 17 residues long. Per the germline V gene, CDR1 is SGHDT and CDR2 is YYEEEE. V shed 0 bases, J shed 0 bases, and the junction held 5 bases outside the gene matches.

The chain has TRBV19 and TRBJ1-2, with 8 bases that match TRBD1. V shed 6 bases, J shed 4 bases, and the junction held 13 bases outside the gene matches. This CDR3 comprises 16 residues. Germline V gene data show CDR1 as LNHDA and CDR2 as SQIVND (reference sequence). The CDR3 region is CASSPQGQEFIYGYTF. The CDR3 DNA reads TGTGCCAGTAGCCCTCAGGGACAGGAGTTTATCTATGGCTACACCTTC.

The chain has TRBV5-1 and TRBJ1-2, with TRBD1 as a possible D gene (5 bases). Germline CDR1 and CDR2: SGHRS and YFSETQ. The CDR3 loop spans 13 amino acids. V was cut by 5 bases and J by 2 bases, with 10 bases left in between. Here the CDR3 DNA reads TGCGCCAGCAGGGGGGGAGAAAACTATGGCTACACCTTC. It codes for CASRGGENYGYTF.

CDR3 amino acids: CASSLFAGLSTEAFF. The CDR3 region has the DNA TGTGCCAGCAGCTTGTTTGCAGGGCTTAGCACTGAAGCTTTCTTT. V gene TRBV5-6 combines with J gene TRBJ1-1, with TRBD1 as a possible D gene (5 bases). Germline V gene data show CDR1 as SGHDT and CDR2 as YYEEEE. V lost 1 base, J lost 4 bases, and 14 bases lay in between. The CDR3 sequence is 15 residues long.

This chain joins TRBV28 and TRBJ1-4, with unresolved D. This CDR3 contains 14 residues. CDR1 is MDHEN and CDR2 is SYDVKM in the germline V gene. Trimming pared 6 bases from V and 1 base from J, leaving 9 bases between. DNA of the CDR3: TGTGCCAGCAGGCTTCGCAGAACTAATGAAAAACTGTTTTTT. Amino acid sequence: CASRLRRTNEKLFF.

The chain is built from TRBV9 and TRBJ1-1; 7 bases map to TRBD1. This CDR3 is built from 16 residues. Per germline, CDR1 SGDLS and CDR2 YYNGEE. Trimming cost V 4 bases and J 4 bases; bases outside gene matches: 13. CDR3 residues: CASSPLGTGVRTEAFF. The DNA of the CDR3 is TGTGCCAGCAGCCCCTTGGGAACAGGGGTTCGCACTGAAGCTTTCTTT.

J is TRBJ1-3 and V is TRBV28; D gene uncertain. Per germline, CDR1 MDHEN and CDR2 SYDVKM. V gave up 2 bases and J gave up 2 bases, with 7 bases separating them. The CDR3 sequence is 14 residues long. DNA for the CDR3: TGTGCCAGCAGTTTAGTGAGCCCTGGAAACACCATATATTTT. Protein: CASSLVSPGNTIYF. The whole variable domain, filled in from reference TRBV28 and TRBJ1-3, reads DVKVTQSSRYLVKRTGEKVFLECVQDMDHENMFWYRQDPGLGLRLIYFSYDVKMKEKGDIPEGYSVSREKKERFSLILESASTNQTSMYLCASSLVSPGNTIYFGEGSWLTVV.

This clone was counted a few times. The sample has other DNA sequences that encode this CDR3 too. This chain connects TRBV9 to TRBJ2-2, with 7 bases aligning to TRBD1. Germline loops: CDR1 SGDLS, CDR2 YYNGEE. The CDR3 is 16 residues long. Germline trimming cut 4 bases from V and 4 bases from J; bases unmatched to any gene: 10. CDR3 in DNA: TGTGCCAGCAGCATGCGGAAAGGGGGCATCACCGGGGAGCTGTTTTTT. It codes for CASSMRKGGITGELFF.

CDR3 amino acids: CASSLAFQGLNSPLHF. In DNA form, the CDR3 reads TGTGCCAGCAGCTTAGCCTTTCAGGGGTTGAATTCACCCCTCCACTTT. V gene TRBV7-6 combines with J gene TRBJ1-6, with D possibly matching TRBD1 (6 bases). Germline V CDR1 and CDR2: SGHVS, FNYEAQ. The CDR3 is made up of 16 amino acids. V dropped 0 bases and J dropped 7 bases, with 13 bases sitting between them.

The chain has TRBV6-5 and TRBJ2-3, with 10 positions matching TRBD1. V trimming: 6 bases; J trimming: 14 bases; junction bases outside the gene matches: 8. Germline V gene lookup returns CDR1 MNHEY and CDR2 SVGAGI. CDR3 length equals 12 residues. This CDR3 is CASRAGGQGTYF. The CDR3 bases are TGTGCCAGCAGGGCGGGGGGACAGGGGACGTATTTT.

This clone has just a few counts. The rearrangement uses TRBV7-2 and TRBJ1-3; maybe TRBD1 (5 bases). CDR3 size: 16 residues. Germline values: CDR1 SGHTA, CDR2 FQGNSA. V shed 3 bases and J shed 0 bases, with 12 bases lying between them. This chain's CDR3 is CASSLANTGSGNTIYF. CDR3 nucleotide sequence: TGTGCCAGCAGCTTGGCAAATACAGGCTCTGGAAACACCATATATTTT.

The rearrangement links TRBV28 to TRBJ2-7; D is perhaps TRBD2 (5 bases). Germline CDR1 and CDR2: MDHEN and SYDVKM. The V end was cut by 4 bases, the J end by 2 bases, with 18 bases between. CDR3 length: 16 amino acids. CDR3 sequence: CASSSTGMGSAYEQYF. The CDR3 coding sequence is TGTGCCAGCAGTTCAACGGGAATGGGGAGTGCCTACGAGCAGTACTTC.

This clone was seen more than once but under ten times. The V and J genes are TRBV18 and TRBJ2-7, with TRBD2 matching over 11 bases. CDR3 length equals 15 residues. Germline V gene lookup returns CDR1 KGHSH and CDR2 LQKENI. V trimming: 0 bases; J trimming: 5 bases; junction bases outside the gene matches: 3. The CDR3 loop reads CASSPPTSGVHEQYF. In nucleotides, the CDR3 is TGTGCCAGCTCACCACCGACTAGCGGGGTCCACGAGCAGTACTTC. Full variable domain (outside the CDR3, taken from reference TRBV18 and TRBJ2-7): NAGVMQNPRHLVRRRGQEARLRCSPMKGHSHVYWYRQLPEEGLKFMVYLQKENIIDESGMPKERFSAEFPKEGPSILRIQQVVRGDSAAYFCASSPPTSGVHEQYFGPGTRLTVT.

Many counts were recorded for this clone. The chain combines TRBV10-3 with TRBJ1-6, with 9 bases aligning to TRBD1. The germline CDR1 and CDR2 sequences are ENHRY and SYGVKD. With 6 bases clipped from V and 9 bases from J, the junction kept 6 bases outside the gene matches. The CDR3 is 14 residues long. DNA of the CDR3: TGTGCCATCAGGGCCGGGACAGGGATTTCACCCCTCCACTTT. Translation: CAIRAGTGISPLHF.

The chain's CDR3 is CASNPGGRYNSPLHF. The DNA for the CDR3 is TGTGCCAGCAACCCAGGGGGCAGATATAATTCACCCCTCCACTTT. This chain uses TRBV28 with TRBJ1-6, with 8 positions matching TRBD1. Germline V gives CDR1 MDHEN, CDR2 SYDVKM. The length of the CDR3 is 15 residues. J lost 4 bases, V lost 7 bases, and 6 bases had no gene match.

This clone was found a few times. The gene calls are TRBV7-6 and TRBJ1-4; perhaps TRBD1 as D (6 bases). CDR1 is SGHVS and CDR2 is FNYEAQ in the germline V gene. The germline V and J ends were trimmed by 5 bases and 8 bases, with 15 bases remaining between them. This CDR3 has 14 amino acids. The chain's CDR3 is CASSREGVAEKLFF. In nucleotides, the CDR3 is TGTGCCAGCAGCCGAGAGGGGGTGGCAGAAAAACTGTTTTTT. The variable domain in full, completed from reference TRBV7-6 and TRBJ1-4, reads GAGVSQSPRYKVTKRGQDVALRCDPISGHVSLYWYRQALGQGPEFLTYFNYEAQQDKSGLPNDRFSAERPEGSISTLTIQRTEQRDSAMYRCASSREGVAEKLFFGSGTQLSVL.

The chain recombines TRBV28 with TRBJ2-7; D possibly corresponds to TRBD2 (5 bases). The CDR3 length is 14 residues. Deletions cut 7 bases from V and 2 bases from J, with 15 bases between. The V gene's germline CDR1 is MDHEN and CDR2 SYDVKM. Written as DNA, the CDR3 is TGTGCCAGCACCATCGGGGTGACGACCTACGAGCAGTACTTC. It codes for CASTIGVTTYEQYF.

V is TRBV7-9 and J is TRBJ2-5; the D gene is possibly TRBD1 (5 bases). This CDR3 contains 14 residues. The germline CDR1 and CDR2 sequences are SEHNR and FQNEAQ (reference sequence). V gave up 1 base and J gave up 4 bases, with 10 bases separating them. For the CDR3, the DNA is TGTGCCAGCAGCTTAGATCCAGGGCGAGAGACCCAGTACTTC. This gives the protein CASSLDPGRETQYF.

CDR3 bases: TGTGCCAGCAGTTCCCGGACAGGGGACGCTTTCTTT. It encodes CASSSRTGDAFF. V usage is TRBV6-5 and J usage is TRBJ1-1; 9 bases are a match to TRBD1. V was clipped by 4 bases and J by 11 bases; unmatched bases: 5. CDR1 and CDR2 from the germline V gene are MNHEY and SVGAGI. The CDR3 is made up of 12 amino acids.

This clone was seen a few times. One end of the junction fails to match germline, which may point to a read error. This chain uses TRBV6-6 with TRBJ2-7, with 7 bases aligning to TRBD1. In germline, CDR1 is MNHNY, CDR2 SVGAGI (reference sequence). This CDR3 is 16 amino acids long. The CDR3 DNA sequence: TGTGCCAGCAGTGACTCAGGGGGTGCTATTACCTACGAGCAGTACTTC. Translation gives CASSDSGGAITYEQYF.

The chain couples TRBV5-4 to TRBJ2-5; the D is unclear. The J call may not be correct, given that the DNA end is closer to TRBJ2-7. Germline CDR1 and CDR2: SGHNT and YYREEE (reference sequence). This CDR3 region has 12 residues. The CDR3: CASSLDNYEQYF. In DNA, the CDR3 is TGTGCCAGCAGCTTGGATAACTACGAGCAGTACTTC.

This sequence joins TRBV11-2 and TRBJ2-1; 8 nucleotides match TRBD1. The J segment lost 2 bases and the V segment lost 5 bases, leaving 5 bases of the junction unmatched. There are 15 residues in the CDR3. Germline CDR1 SGHAT, CDR2 FQNNGV. The CDR3 protein is CASSRRTGPYNEQFF. CDR3 nucleotide sequence: TGTGCCAGCAGCCGCCGGACAGGGCCCTACAATGAGCAGTTCTTC.

This clone was counted a few times. Mismatch with germline at one junction end may stem from a read error. The CDR3 loop reads CATSRDHGSDNEQFF. The CDR3 nucleotides read TGTGCCACCAGCAGAGATCATGGCTCCGACAATGAGCAGTTCTTC. This chain links TRBV15 with TRBJ2-1; D remains ambiguous. The CDR3 has 15 amino acids. In germline, CDR1 is LNHNV, CDR2 YYDKDF (reference sequence).

The V and J genes are TRBV10-2 and TRBJ2-7; 7 nucleotides align to TRBD1. Trimming at V came to 6 bases and at J to 0 bases, leaving 8 bases not matched to a gene. The CDR3 covers 15 residues. The germline gives CDR1 WSHSY, CDR2 SAAADI. The CDR3 loop is CASRETGSLSYEQYF. The CDR3 nucleotides are TGCGCCAGCAGGGAGACAGGGAGCCTCTCCTACGAGCAGTACTTC.

This clone was picked up a small number of times. The rearrangement links TRBV30 to TRBJ2-2; D is possibly TRBD2 (6 bases). Trimming took 8 bases from V and 0 from J, leaving 13 bases between them. Per germline, CDR1 GTSNPN and CDR2 SVGIG (reference sequence). The CDR3 sequence is 14 residues long. The DNA of the CDR3 is TGTGCCAATGGGGGAGGATCGAACACCGGGGAGCTGTTTTTT. This gives the protein CANGGGSNTGELFF.

The chain has TRBV11-2 and TRBJ1-1; D is ambiguous. Per the germline V gene, CDR1 is SGHAT and CDR2 is FQNNGV. The CDR3 spans 12 residues. The V end was cut by 2 bases, the J end by 1 base, with 2 bases between. CDR3 loop: CASSLQNTEAFF. In DNA form, the CDR3 reads TGTGCCAGCAGCTTACAGAACACTGAAGCTTTCTTT.

The rearrangement links TRBV7-2 to TRBJ1-2; 8 bases match TRBD1. CDR3 size: 17 residues. From germline, CDR1 is SGHTA and CDR2 FQGNSA. The J segment lost 6 bases and the V segment lost 5 bases, leaving 17 bases of the junction unmatched. The chain's CDR3 is CASSRETGTGSFHGYTF. In DNA, the CDR3 is TGTGCCAGCAGCCGAGAGACCGGGACAGGTAGCTTCCATGGCTACACCTTC.

The rearrangement joins TRBV18 to TRBJ1-1; no clear D. The length of the CDR3 is 15 residues. The V end was cut by 2 bases, the J end by 4 bases, with 14 bases between. Germline V gene lookup returns CDR1 KGHSH and CDR2 LQKENI. The CDR3 region is CASSPIAVEGTEAFF. DNA for the CDR3: TGTGCCAGCTCACCAATCGCCGTCGAGGGCACTGAAGCTTTCTTT.

The chain combines TRBV11-2 with TRBJ2-2; TRBD2 is a possible D gene (6 bases). The CDR3 runs 15 residues. The germline gives CDR1 SGHAT, CDR2 FQNNGV. V was shortened by 2 bases and J by 7 bases, with 14 bases between the two germline ends. The CDR3: CASSLRGNVGGELFF. The CDR3, as DNA: TGTGCCAGCAGCTTACGGGGGAATGTGGGCGGGGAGCTGTTTTTT.